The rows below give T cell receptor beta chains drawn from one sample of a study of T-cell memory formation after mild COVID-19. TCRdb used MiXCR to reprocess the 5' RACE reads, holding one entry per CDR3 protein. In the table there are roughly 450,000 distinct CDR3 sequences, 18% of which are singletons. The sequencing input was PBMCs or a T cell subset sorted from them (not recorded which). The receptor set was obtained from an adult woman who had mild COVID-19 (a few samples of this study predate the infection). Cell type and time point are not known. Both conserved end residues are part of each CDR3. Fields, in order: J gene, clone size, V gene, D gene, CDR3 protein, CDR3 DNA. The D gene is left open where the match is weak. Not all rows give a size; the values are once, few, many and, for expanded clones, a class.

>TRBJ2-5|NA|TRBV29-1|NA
CSVEDPTPGYQETQYF
TGCAGCGTTGAAGATCCGACGCCGGGGTACCAAGAGACCCAGTACTTC
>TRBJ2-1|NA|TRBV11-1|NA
CASSLSPSAALYNEQFF
TGTGCCAGCAGCTTATCACCATCCGCGGCTTTATACAATGAGCAGTTCTTC
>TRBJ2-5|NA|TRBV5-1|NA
CASSPRANQETQYF
TGCGCCAGCAGCCCACGCGCTAACCAAGAGACCCAGTACTTC
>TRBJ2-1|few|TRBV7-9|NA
CASSAGGGQFF
TGTGCCAGCAGCGCAGGGGGGGGGCAGTTCTTC
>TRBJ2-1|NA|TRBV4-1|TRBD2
CASSQDLRGGNEQFF
TGCGCCAGCAGCCAAGATTTGCGGGGGGGGAATGAGCAGTTCTTC
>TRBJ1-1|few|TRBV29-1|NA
CSVEVAPRGRAFF
TGCAGCGTTGAAGTCGCCCCGCGGGGTCGGGCTTTCTTT
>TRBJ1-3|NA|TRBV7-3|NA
CASSLTGSGNTIYF
TGTGCCAGCAGCCTCACCGGCTCTGGAAACACCATATATTTT
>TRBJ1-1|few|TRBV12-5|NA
CASGLALVLNTEAFF
TGTGCTAGTGGTTTGGCCCTGGTTTTGAACACTGAAGCTTTCTTT
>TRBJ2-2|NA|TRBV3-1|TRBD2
CATYSGGEDTGELFF
TGTGCCACCTATAGCGGGGGTGAGGACACCGGGGAGCTGTTTTTT
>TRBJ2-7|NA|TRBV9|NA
CASSYGQQDHEQYF
TGTGCCAGCAGCTATGGACAGCAAGACCACGAGCAGTACTTC
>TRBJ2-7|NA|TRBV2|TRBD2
CASMRTSGSLYEQYF
TGTGCCAGCATGAGGACTAGCGGGAGCCTCTACGAGCAGTACTTC
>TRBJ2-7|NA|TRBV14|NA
CASSQDWTRALYF
TGTGCCAGCAGCCAAGACTGGACCCGGGCGCTGTACTTC
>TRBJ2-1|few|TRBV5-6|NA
CASSLVRDEFF
TGTGCCAGCAGCTTGGTGCGGGATGAGTTCTTC
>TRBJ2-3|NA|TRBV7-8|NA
CASSRDRDSSTDTQYF
TGTGCCAGCAGCCGCGACCGGGACTCAAGCACAGATACGCAGTATTTT
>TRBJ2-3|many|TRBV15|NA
CATSRGTRVDTQYF
TGTGCCACCAGCAGAGGGACCAGAGTAGATACGCAGTATTTT
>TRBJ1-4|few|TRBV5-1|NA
CASSFGDVGASEKLFF
TGCGCCAGCAGCTTCGGCGATGTAGGTGCTTCTGAAAAACTGTTTTTT
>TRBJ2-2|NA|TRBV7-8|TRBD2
CASSHILLAGNTGELFF
TGTGCCAGCAGCCACATACTACTAGCGGGAAACACCGGGGAGCTGTTTTTT
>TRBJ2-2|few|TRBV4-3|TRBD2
CASSQLAGAGELFF
TGCGCCAGCAGCCAACTAGCGGGAGCCGGGGAGCTGTTTTTT
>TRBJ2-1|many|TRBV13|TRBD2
CASSLGPSSLLGREGNEQFF
TGTGCCAGCAGCTTAGGTCCCTCCTCCCTGTTAGGGCGGGAGGGCAATGAGCAGTTCTTC
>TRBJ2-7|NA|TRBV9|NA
CASSVRDDPYEQYF
TGTGCCAGCAGCGTCCGGGACGACCCCTACGAGCAGTACTTC
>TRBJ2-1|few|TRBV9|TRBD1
CASSPRDRVYNEQFF
TGTGCCAGCAGCCCCCGGGACAGGGTCTACAATGAGCAGTTCTTC
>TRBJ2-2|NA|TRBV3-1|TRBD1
CASKKRQGDTGELFF
TGTGCCAGCAAAAAAAGACAGGGTGACACCGGGGAGCTGTTTTTT
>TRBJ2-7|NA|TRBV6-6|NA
CASSYTAQFSYEQYF
TGTGCCAGCAGTTACACGGCACAGTTTTCCTACGAGCAGTACTTC
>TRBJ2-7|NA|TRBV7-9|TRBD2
CASSLEGLAEYEQYF
TGTGCCAGCAGCTTAGAGGGACTAGCGGAGTACGAGCAGTACTTC
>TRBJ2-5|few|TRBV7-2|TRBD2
CASSLGGLAREPSHF
TGTGCCAGCAGCTTAGGGGGACTAGCGAGGGAGCCCAGTCACTTC
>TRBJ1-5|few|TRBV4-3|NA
CASSQDWHSNQPQHF
TGCGCCAGCAGCCAAGATTGGCATAGCAATCAGCCCCAGCATTTT
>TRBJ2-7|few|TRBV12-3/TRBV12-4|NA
CASSFAAGNYEQYF
TGTGCCAGCAGTTTCGCGGCGGGGAACTACGAGCAGTACTTC
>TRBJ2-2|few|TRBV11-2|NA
CASGSGELFF
TGTGCCTCAGGGTCCGGGGAGCTGTTTTTT
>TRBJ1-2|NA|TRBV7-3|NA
CASSPGGLWDGYTF
TGTGCCAGCAGTCCCGGGGGCCTGTGGGATGGCTACACCTTC
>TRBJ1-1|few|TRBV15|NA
CATSRDGRAGTEAFF
TGTGCCACCAGCAGAGATGGCAGGGCTGGCACTGAAGCTTTCTTT
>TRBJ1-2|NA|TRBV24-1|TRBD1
CATSERQGRGYTF
TGTGCCACCAGTGAAAGACAGGGTCGAGGCTACACCTTC
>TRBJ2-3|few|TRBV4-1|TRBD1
CASGTGFTDTQYF
TGCGCCAGCGGGACAGGGTTCACAGATACGCAGTATTTT
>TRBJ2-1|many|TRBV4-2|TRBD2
CASSQWGGEGNEQFF
TGTGCCAGCAGCCAGTGGGGGGGAGAGGGGAATGAGCAGTTCTTC
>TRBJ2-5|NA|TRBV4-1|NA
CASSLKSGGGTQYF
TGCGCCAGCAGCCTGAAGTCCGGGGGAGGGACCCAGTACTTC
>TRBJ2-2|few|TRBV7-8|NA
CASSYREGVLTGELFF
TGTGCCAGCAGCTACCGCGAAGGGGTTTTGACCGGGGAGCTGTTTTTT
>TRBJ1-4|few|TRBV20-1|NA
CSARDYAGEKLFF
TGCAGTGCTAGAGATTATGCCGGTGAAAAACTGTTTTTT
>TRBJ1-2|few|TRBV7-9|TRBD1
CASSNGLDRYYGYTF
TGTGCCAGCAGCAACGGATTGGACAGGTACTATGGCTACACCTTC
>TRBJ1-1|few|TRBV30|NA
CAWSGGQTRAEAFF
TGTGCCTGGAGTGGAGGACAGACGAGGGCTGAAGCTTTCTTT
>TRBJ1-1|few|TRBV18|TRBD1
CASLRQGEVTEAFF
TGTGCCAGCCTGCGACAGGGCGAGGTCACTGAAGCTTTCTTT
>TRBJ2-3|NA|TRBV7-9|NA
CASSPMVDTQYF
TGTGCCAGCAGCCCGATGGTCGATACGCAGTATTTT
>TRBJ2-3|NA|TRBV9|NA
CASSLGRFADTQYF
TGTGCCAGCAGCCTAGGGCGGTTCGCAGATACGCAGTATTTT
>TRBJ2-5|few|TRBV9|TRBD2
CASSVGLAGTQDGTQYF
TGTGCCAGCAGCGTAGGCCTAGCGGGGACCCAAGACGGGACCCAGTACTTC
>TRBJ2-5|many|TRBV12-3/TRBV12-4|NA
CASSRGDQETQYF
TGTGCCAGCAGTCGAGGGGATCAAGAGACCCAGTACTTC
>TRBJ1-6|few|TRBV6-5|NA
CASSYSGQINSPLHF
TGTGCCAGCAGTTACTCGGGGCAGATTAATTCACCCCTCCACTTT
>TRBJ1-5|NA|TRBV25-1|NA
CASSEGPGNQPQHF
TGTGCCAGCAGTGAAGGGCCAGGCAATCAGCCCCAGCATTTT
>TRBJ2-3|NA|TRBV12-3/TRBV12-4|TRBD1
CASSLVGTGGLDTQYF
TGTGCCAGCAGTTTGGTCGGGACAGGGGGCTTAGATACGCAGTATTTT
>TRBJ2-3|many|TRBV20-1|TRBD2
CSASGLAGVEADTQYF
TGCAGTGCTTCCGGACTAGCGGGGGTAGAGGCAGATACGCAGTATTTT
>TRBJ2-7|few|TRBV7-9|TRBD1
CASSPTGNFVEQYF
TGTGCCAGCAGCCCGACAGGGAATTTCGTCGAGCAGTACTTC
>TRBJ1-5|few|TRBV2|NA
CASSTARGSGPGGNQPQHF
TGTGCCAGCAGCACCGCTAGGGGGTCCGGGCCGGGAGGCAATCAGCCCCAGCATTTT
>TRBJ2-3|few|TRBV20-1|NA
CSARAYTDTQYF
TGCAGTGCTAGAGCTTACACAGATACGCAGTATTTT
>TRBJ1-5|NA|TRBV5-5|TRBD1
CASSLGDRSNQPQHF
TGTGCCAGCAGCTTGGGGGACAGAAGCAATCAGCCCCAGCATTTT